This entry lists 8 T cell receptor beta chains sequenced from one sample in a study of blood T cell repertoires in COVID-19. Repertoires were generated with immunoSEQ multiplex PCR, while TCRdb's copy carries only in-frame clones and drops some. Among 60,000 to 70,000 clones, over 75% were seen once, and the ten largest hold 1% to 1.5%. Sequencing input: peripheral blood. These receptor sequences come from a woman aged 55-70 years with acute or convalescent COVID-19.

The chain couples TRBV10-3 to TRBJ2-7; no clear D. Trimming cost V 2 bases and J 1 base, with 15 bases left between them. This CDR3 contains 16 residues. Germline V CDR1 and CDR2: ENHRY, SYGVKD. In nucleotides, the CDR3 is TGTGCCATCAGTGAGCCACAGCCATTCCCATCCTACGAGCAGTACGTC. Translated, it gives CAISEPQPFPSYEQYV.

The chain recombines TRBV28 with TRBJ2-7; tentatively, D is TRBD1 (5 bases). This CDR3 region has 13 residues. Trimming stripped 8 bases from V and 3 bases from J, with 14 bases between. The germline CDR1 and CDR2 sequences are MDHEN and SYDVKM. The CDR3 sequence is CASASTRGYEQYV. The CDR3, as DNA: TGTGCCAGCGCTTCGACAAGGGGCTACGAGCAGTACGTC.

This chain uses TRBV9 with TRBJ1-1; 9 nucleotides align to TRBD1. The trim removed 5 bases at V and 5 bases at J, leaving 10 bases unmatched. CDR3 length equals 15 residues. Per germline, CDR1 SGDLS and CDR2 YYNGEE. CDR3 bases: TGTGCCAGCAGTGATACAGGGGGCTGGGGTACTGAAGCTTTCTTT. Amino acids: CASSDTGGWGTEAFF.

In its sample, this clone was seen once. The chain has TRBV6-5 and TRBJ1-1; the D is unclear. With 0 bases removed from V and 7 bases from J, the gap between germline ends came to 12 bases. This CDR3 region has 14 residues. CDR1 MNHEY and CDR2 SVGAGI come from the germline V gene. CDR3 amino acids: CASSYSGSNFEAFF. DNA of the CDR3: TGTGCCAGCAGTTACTCGGGCAGCAATTTTGAAGCTTTCTTT.

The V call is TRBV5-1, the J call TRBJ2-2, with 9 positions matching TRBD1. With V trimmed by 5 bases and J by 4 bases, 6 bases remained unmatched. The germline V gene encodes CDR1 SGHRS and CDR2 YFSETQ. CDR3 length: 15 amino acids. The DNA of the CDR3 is TGCGCCAGCAGTCCGGGACAGGGCGGCACCGGGGAGCTGTTTTTT. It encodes CASSPGQGGTGELFF.

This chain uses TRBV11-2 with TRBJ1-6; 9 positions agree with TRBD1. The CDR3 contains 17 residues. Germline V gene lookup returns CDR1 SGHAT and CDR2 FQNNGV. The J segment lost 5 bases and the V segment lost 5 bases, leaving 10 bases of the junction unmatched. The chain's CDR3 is CASSPGRGQGNNSPLHF. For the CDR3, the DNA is TGTGCCAGCAGCCCAGGACGGGGACAGGGTAATAATTCACCCCTCCACTTT.

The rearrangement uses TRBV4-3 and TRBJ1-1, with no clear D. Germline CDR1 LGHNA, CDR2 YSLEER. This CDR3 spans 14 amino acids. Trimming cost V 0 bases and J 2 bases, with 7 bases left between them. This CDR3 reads CASSQETVNTEAFF. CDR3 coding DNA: TGCGCCAGCAGCCAAGAAACAGTAAACACTGAAGCTTTCTTT.

The CDR3 nucleotides are TGTGCCACCAGCAGAGGACAGGAAGCTCGTGAGCAGTACGTC. This encodes CATSRGQEAREQYV. The rearrangement links TRBV15 to TRBJ2-7; D may be TRBD1 (6 bases). The V and J ends lost 1 base and 7 bases respectively, with 14 bases between them. The germline CDR1 and CDR2 sequences are LNHNV and YYDKDF (reference sequence). CDR3 size: 14 residues.